The entry below gives a single T cell receptor (beta chain) sequence along with its context. These data belong to a study of blood T cell repertoires in COVID-19. Study information: Some COVID-19 samples were acute and others convalescent; all came from the United States, Italy and Spain. PBMCs, B-cell-depleted T cells, or T cells were the source of the cDNA or gDNA that made up the material.

Patients in Seattle were enrolled during active infection, then followed longitudinally. In the authors' workflow: Using reference gene primer amplification, nucleated cell counts were estimated. Clones were sequenced by immunoSEQ multiplex PCR, and TCRdb holds only the in-frame ones, with some missing. That table gives V, J and clone size, and the DNA gave D and trimming. The sample lists roughly 100,000 clones, around 87% occurring once. The CDR3 spans 16 residues. Germline assignment: CDR1 LGHDT and CDR2 YNNKEL (reference sequence). The V end lost 5 bases, the J end lost 7 bases, and 18 bases lay between the germline ends.

The J gene is TRBJ1-6, the V gene TRBV3-1 (or the pseudogene TRBV3-2), with unresolved D. Sequencing was performed on peripheral blood. This sequence originates from a woman aged 45-60 years with COVID-19, enrolled during active disease. The CDR3 DNA is TGTGCCAGCAGCGTCCGGAGGGCAGCTTCCAATTCACCCCTCCACTTT. Translation gives CASSVRRAASNSPLHF.